This T cell receptor beta chain was retrieved from a study of shared clonotypes between healthy human individuals. The germline gives CDR1 SGHNT, CDR2 YYREEE (reference sequence). The V end was cut by 1 base, the J end by 4 bases, with 6 bases between. The CDR3 consists of 13 residues. Study-level points and caveats: Unshared clonotypes carried lower generation probabilities than those common to all four donors.

Original handling: ImmunoSEQ only sent back junction sequences with no quality scores, so filtering was done differently. Using immunoSEQ multiplex PCR, the repertoire was profiled, and TCRdb retains in-frame clones only, with some absent. The V and J calls and the clone size are those of that table, but D and trimming were determined from the DNA. This sample carries about 2 million clones, 90% to 95% of them seen once, and the ten largest clones take 0.1% to 0.15%. From CD4+ cells came CD45RA+ naive and CD45RA-negative memory subsets. A word on this clone: Its antigen is unidentified.

J is TRBJ1-5 and V is TRBV5-4, with D unresolved. Material for sequencing was naive CD4+ T cells sorted from blood. Subset noted: CD45RA+ positively selected. This receptor was identified in a man aged 18 to 29 in good health. The CDR3 DNA reads TGTGCCAGCAGCTTGTGGGGAAATCAGCCCCAGCATTTT. This codes for CASSLWGNQPQHF.